The entry that follows covers one TCR beta chain sequence. Its antigen remains unidentified. Base qualities are not at hand, and no much larger clone is one base apart. To estimate absolute template abundance from read counts, synthetic TCR analog templates were spiked into each PCR. The immunoSEQ assay used bias-controlled V and J gene primers to amplify TCRbeta CDR3 regions from genomic DNA. Sequencing of rearranged TCRbeta segments was done at approximately 20X coverage. Per the original workflow: Sequencing errors were corrected by clustering and CDR3s were annotated against IMGT to assign V, D and J genes. Downstream analyses used only productive TCRbeta rearrangements and left out out-of-frame or stop-codon sequences. Clonality was calculated as one minus the Shannon entropy normalized by the log of the number of unique productive sequences. Clones differing between time points or between blood and tumor were identified using Fisher's exact test with Benjamini-Hochberg correction, with an adjusted p below 0.01 applied as the threshold. Imported from immuneACCESS, the table was reduced by TCRdb to in-frame sequences with V and J called. These copies leave out some clones; in studies compared against another copy, an unresolved V gene accounts for under half, and the cause of the remainder is not known. V and J calls and clone size are given by that table; D and trimming were obtained from the DNA. Across this sample there are about 72,000 clones, with approximately 84% seen only once. The top ten constitute just under 15% of the sample.

The time point tag for this specimen amounts to: pretreatment peripheral blood. A cohort of around 28 patients with locally advanced or metastatic urothelial carcinoma, treated at Memorial Sloan Kettering on a trial protocol, was included. Peripheral blood mononuclear cells were collected pretreatment and during treatment, with between 1 and 8 total time points per patient. The Qiagen DNeasy Blood extraction kit was used to purify genomic DNA from total PBMCs and tumor samples. PBMCs were collected pretreatment and during treatment, and were isolated and stored as previously described. Measured from the cysteine to the phenylalanine, the CDR3 is 15 residues long. Kept here is only the CDR3 DNA, which spans 45 bases and is read in frame from base 1. CDR1 and CDR2 were assigned from the germline V gene as SNHLY and FYNNEI. V is reduced by 3 bases and J by 2 bases, leaving a spacing of 13 bases between them.

This sample is drawn from a study of PD-L1 blockade in urothelial cancer (TCRdb year 2017). Regarding the research as a whole: Every patient began therapy at some point between 2014 and 2015 and was given atezolizumab 1,200 mg intravenously every 3 weeks. Over 28 patients had pretreatment blood TCR-seq, roughly 25 had at least one posttreatment blood collection, and roughly 25 had tumor TCR-seq. A median of roughly 140,000 T cells and 83,000 or so unique TCRs was obtained from blood samples, and a median clonality of roughly 0.082 was observed. Pretreatment tumor samples, along with matched peripheral blood collected serially before and after atezolizumab treatment, underwent TCR sequencing. Somatic, immune and clinical correlates of response to PD-L1 blockade with atezolizumab in urothelial cancer were the focus of an exploratory multi-omic analysis. Blood samples were analyzed at 3 weeks after treatment start (second dose) and at 6 weeks after treatment start. In the same patients, whole exome sequencing and RNA sequencing of pretreatment tumors were performed in addition to TCR sequencing. About 10 patients achieved durable clinical benefit and approximately 20 did not. Patients had an ECOG performance status of 0 or 1 and had received between 0 and 3 prior chemotherapy regimens. Durable clinical benefit was defined as a progression-free survival longer than 6 months, and TCR features were additionally tested against progression-free survival and overall survival. About 85% of the 29 patients were males with bladder-origin urothelial cancer, and about 65% of the roughly 29 reported a prior smoking history. Study-level results and caveats: Because the sample size was small (n ≈ 30) and many exploratory analyses were performed, the results are intended to be hypothesis-generating. Among patients with durable benefit, tumor-associated TCR clones showed greater expansion in peripheral blood 3 weeks after treatment started (n ≈ 23, p = 0.022). A pretreatment peripheral blood TCR clonality below the median was linked to improved progression-free and overall survival.

The receptor was isolated from a man in his 60s with urothelial cancer. The sample in question was PBMCs, obtained around atezolizumab (anti-PD-L1) treatment. This sequence uses TRBV2 and TRBJ1-1, with the D gene not clear enough to name. The CDR3 reads CASSEFLQVNTEAFF. The DNA sequence is as follows: TGTGCCAGCAGTGAGTTTTTGCAGGTCAACACTGAAGCTTTCTTT. When the CDR3 is completed using the reference TRBV2 and TRBJ1-1 genes on either side, the full variable domain is EPEVTQTPSHQVTQMGQEVILRCVPISNHLYFYWYRQILGQKVEFLVSFYNNEISEKSEIFDDQFSVERPDGSNFTLKIRSTKLEDSAMYFCASSEFLQVNTEAFFGQGTRLTVV.